This TCR beta chain comes out of a study of PD-1 blockade in classical Hodgkin lymphoma. Assay used: immunoSEQ multiplex PCR; TCRdb lists only in-frame clones, some missing. This sample has fewer than 3,000 clones, with roughly four fifths found just once. Study-level results: CD4+ TCR diversity, unlike CD8+, climbed significantly by C4D1.

The CDR3 covers 11 residues. The V gene lost 2 bases and the J gene lost 2 bases, with 3 bases spanning the gap. Germline V lookup: CDR1 GTSNPN, CDR2 SVGIG (reference sequence). Notes on this clone: Its antigen is currently unknown.

Time point denoted: cycle 4 day 1 (C4D1), after five to seven weeks of nivolumab. Every patient relapsed after autologous stem cell transplantation, and brentuximab vedotin exposure varied. Thawed PBMCs were subjected to magnetic negative selection, which yielded isolated CD8+ T cells. Best outcomes ranged across complete response, partial response and progressive disease. Sequenced material: CD8+ T cells from blood, taken before the fourth cycle of nivolumab. The V call is TRBV30, the J call TRBJ1-1; D gene unclear. This clonotype was sampled from a human donor with classical Hodgkin lymphoma. The CDR3 sequence: CAWSFNTEAFF. DNA of the CDR3: TGTGCCTGGAGTTTTAACACTGAAGCTTTCTTT.